This T cell receptor beta chain was observed in a study of blood T cell repertoires in COVID-19. The overall study: From the United States, Italy and Spain came samples of acute and convalescent COVID-19.

Per germline, CDR1 SGHTA and CDR2 FQGTGA. V was cut by 2 bases and J by 4 bases, with 7 bases left in between. The CDR3 is 13 amino acids. Here immunoSEQ multiplex PCR was the method, and the copy in TCRdb shows in-frame clones only, minus some. Here the sample spans over 50,000 clones, 86% being singletons. The sample holds one count of this clone. The J gene is TRBJ2-3, the V gene TRBV7-3; possibly TRBD1 for D (5 bases). The receptor's source is a man in his sixties or seventies with active COVID-19. Sequencing was carried out using peripheral blood. CDR3 loop: CASSLGRADTQYF. The CDR3 region has the DNA TGTGCCAGCAGCTTAGGCAGGGCAGATACGCAGTATTTT.